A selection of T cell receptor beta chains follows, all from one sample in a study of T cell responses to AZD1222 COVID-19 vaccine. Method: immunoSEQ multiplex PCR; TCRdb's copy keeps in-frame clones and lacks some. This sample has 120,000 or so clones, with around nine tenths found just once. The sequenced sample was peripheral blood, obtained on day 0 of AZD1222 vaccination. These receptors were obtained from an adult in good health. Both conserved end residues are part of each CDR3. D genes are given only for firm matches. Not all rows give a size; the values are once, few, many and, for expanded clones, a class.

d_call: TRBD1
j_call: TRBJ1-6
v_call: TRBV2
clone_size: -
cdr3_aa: CASSRSGTGNNSPLHF
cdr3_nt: TGTGCCAGCAGTAGATCCGGGACAGGGAATAATTCACCCCTCCACTTT

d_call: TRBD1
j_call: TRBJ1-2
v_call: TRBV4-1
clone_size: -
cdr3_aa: CASSHGDRYGYTF
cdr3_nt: TGCGCCAGCAGCCACGGGGACAGATATGGCTACACCTTC

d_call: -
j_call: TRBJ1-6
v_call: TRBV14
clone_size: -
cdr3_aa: CASSPRRVTSSYNSPLHF
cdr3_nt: TGTGCCAGCAGCCCTAGACGGGTAACGAGCTCCTATAATTCACCCCTCCACTTT

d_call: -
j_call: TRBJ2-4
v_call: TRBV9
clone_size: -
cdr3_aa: CASSGYRGRGAKNIQYF
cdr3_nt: TGTGCCAGCAGCGGCTACAGGGGGAGGGGGGCCAAAAACATTCAGTACTTC

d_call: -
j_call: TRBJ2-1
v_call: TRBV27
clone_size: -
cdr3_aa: CASSLSRGSSRSNEQFF
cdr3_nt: TGTGCCAGCAGTTTATCAAGGGGGAGCAGCAGGAGCAATGAGCAGTTCTTC

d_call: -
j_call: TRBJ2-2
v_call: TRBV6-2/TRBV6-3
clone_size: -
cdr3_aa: CASSPGTPSTGELFF
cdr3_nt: TGTGCCAGCAGCCCCGGGACCCCGAGCACCGGGGAGCTGTTTTTT

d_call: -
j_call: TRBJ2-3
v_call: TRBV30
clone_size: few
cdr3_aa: CAWNREITFTDTQYF
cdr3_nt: TGTGCCTGGAACAGGGAGATAACGTTCACAGATACGCAGTATTTT

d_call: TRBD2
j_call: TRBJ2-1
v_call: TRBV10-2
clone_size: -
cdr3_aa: CASSEPSGTRYNEQFF
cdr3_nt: TGCGCCAGCAGTGAGCCTAGCGGGACCAGATACAATGAGCAGTTCTTC

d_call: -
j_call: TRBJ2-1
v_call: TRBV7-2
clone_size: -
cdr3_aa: CASSLSAEFF
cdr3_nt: TGTGCCAGCAGCTTAAGCGCCGAGTTCTTC

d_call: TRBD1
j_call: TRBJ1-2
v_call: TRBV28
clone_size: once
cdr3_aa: CASSLYPGGEDGYTF
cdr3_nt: TGTGCCAGCAGTTTATATCCAGGGGGCGAGGATGGCTACACCTTC

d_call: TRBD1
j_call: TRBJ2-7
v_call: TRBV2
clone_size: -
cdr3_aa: CASNPTGVGKKEQYF
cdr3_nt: TGTGCCAGCAACCCGACAGGGGTTGGCAAAAAGGAGCAGTACTTC

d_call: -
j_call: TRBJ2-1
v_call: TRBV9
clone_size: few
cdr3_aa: CASSVVGGPPFF
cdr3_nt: TGTGCCAGCAGCGTAGTTGGGGGCCCCCCCTTCTTC

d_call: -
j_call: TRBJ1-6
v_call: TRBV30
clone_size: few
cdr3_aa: CAWRRDGYNSPLHF
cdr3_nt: TGTGCCTGGAGGAGGGACGGGTATAATTCACCCCTCCACTTT

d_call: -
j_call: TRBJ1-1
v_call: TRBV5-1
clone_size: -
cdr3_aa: CASSGTGHNTEAFF
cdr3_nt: TGCGCCAGCAGCGGAACGGGGCATAACACTGAAGCTTTCTTT

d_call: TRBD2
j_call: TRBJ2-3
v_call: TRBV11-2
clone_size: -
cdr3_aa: CASSRSSGGSTYTDTQYF
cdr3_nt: TGTGCCAGCAGCCGATCTAGCGGGGGATCGACTTACACAGATACGCAGTATTTT

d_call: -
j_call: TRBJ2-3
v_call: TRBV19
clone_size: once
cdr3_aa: CASSMVSSTDTQYF
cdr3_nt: TGTGCCAGTAGTATGGTCTCTAGCACAGATACGCAGTATTTT

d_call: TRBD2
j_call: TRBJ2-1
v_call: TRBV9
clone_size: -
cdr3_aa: CASSGRTWPFSGSYNEQFF
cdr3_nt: TGTGCCAGCAGCGGCCGGACCTGGCCCTTTAGCGGGAGTTACAATGAGCAGTTCTTC

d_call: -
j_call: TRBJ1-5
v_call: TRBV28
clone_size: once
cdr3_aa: CASSLGSGFRQPQHF
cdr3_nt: TGTGCCAGCAGTTTAGGTTCAGGGTTCAGACAGCCCCAGCATTTT

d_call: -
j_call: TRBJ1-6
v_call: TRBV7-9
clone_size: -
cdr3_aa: CASSLHEKGVSSPLHF
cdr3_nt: TGTGCCAGCAGCTTACACGAAAAGGGCGTAAGTTCACCCCTCCACTTT

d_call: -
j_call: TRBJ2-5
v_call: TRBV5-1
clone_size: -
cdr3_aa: CASYDPVGETQYF
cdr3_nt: TGCGCCAGCTACGACCCAGTGGGGGAGACCCAGTACTTC

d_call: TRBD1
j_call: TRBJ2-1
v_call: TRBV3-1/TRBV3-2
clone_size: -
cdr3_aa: CASRRGGRVGNEQFF
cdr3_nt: TGTGCCAGCAGGAGAGGGGGCAGGGTAGGGAATGAGCAGTTCTTC

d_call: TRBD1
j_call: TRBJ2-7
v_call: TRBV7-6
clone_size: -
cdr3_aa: CASSPGTGFSVEQYF
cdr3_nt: TGTGCCAGCAGCCCCGGGACAGGGTTCTCGGTCGAGCAGTACTTC

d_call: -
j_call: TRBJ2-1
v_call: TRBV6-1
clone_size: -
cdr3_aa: CASSVLSGSSLDEQFF
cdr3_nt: TGTGCCAGCAGTGTACTCAGCGGGTCGTCTTTGGATGAGCAGTTCTTC

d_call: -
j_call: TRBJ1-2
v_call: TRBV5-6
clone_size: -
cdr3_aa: CASSLRAGGYTF
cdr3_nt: TGTGCCAGCAGCTTAAGGGCGGGCGGCTACACCTTC

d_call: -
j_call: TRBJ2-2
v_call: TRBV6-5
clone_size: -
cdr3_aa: CASSNRDSTTGELFF
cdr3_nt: TGTGCCAGCAGTAACCGGGACTCTACCACCGGGGAGCTGTTTTTT

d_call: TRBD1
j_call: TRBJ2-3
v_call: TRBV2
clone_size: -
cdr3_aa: CASRQGADTQYF
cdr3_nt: TGTGCCAGCAGACAGGGGGCAGATACGCAGTATTTT

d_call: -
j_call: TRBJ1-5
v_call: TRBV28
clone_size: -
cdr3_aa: CASSFPRVARKVHSNQPQHF
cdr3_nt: TGTGCCAGCAGTTTCCCGAGAGTGGCTAGAAAGGTTCATAGCAATCAGCCCCAGCATTTT

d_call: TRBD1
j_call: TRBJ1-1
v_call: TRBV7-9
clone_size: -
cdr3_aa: CASTGQGHTEAFF
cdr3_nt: TGTGCCAGCACGGGACAGGGCCACACTGAAGCTTTCTTT

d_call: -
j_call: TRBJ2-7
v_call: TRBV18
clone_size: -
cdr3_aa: CASSQTQGITEQYF
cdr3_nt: TGTGCCAGCTCACAAACCCAGGGGATTACAGAGCAGTACTTC

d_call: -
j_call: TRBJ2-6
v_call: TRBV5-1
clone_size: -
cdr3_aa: CASSEGTNGANVLTF
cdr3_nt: TGCGCCAGCAGCGAGGGGACAAACGGGGCCAACGTCCTGACTTTC

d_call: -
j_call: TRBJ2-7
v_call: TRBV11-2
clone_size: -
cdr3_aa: CASSLSAGRFPAQYF
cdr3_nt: TGTGCCAGCAGCTTAAGTGCGGGGCGGTTCCCCGCGCAGTACTTC

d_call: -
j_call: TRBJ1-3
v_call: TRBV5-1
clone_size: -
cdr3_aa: CASSEGAHIGNTIYF
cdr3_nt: TGCGCCAGCAGCGAAGGGGCTCATATCGGAAACACCATATATTTT

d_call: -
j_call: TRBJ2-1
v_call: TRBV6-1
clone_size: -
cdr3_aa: CASSEYGGVRYNEQFF
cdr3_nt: TGTGCCAGCAGTGAATACGGGGGAGTCAGGTACAATGAGCAGTTCTTC

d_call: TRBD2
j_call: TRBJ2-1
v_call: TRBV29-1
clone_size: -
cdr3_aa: CSAKLAGGFNEQFF
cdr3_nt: TGCAGCGCCAAACTAGCGGGAGGGTTCAATGAGCAGTTCTTC

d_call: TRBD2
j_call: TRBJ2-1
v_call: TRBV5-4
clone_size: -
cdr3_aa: CASRRIAGVSYNEQFF
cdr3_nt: TGTGCCAGCCGGAGGATAGCGGGAGTTAGCTACAATGAGCAGTTCTTC

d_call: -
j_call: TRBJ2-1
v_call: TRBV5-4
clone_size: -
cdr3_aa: CASSLAGGEFF
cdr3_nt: TGTGCCAGCAGCTTGGCGGGGGGCGAGTTCTTC

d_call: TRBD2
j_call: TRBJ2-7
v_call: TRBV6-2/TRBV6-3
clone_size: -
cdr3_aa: CASSYTPAIAGAYEQYF
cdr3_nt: TGTGCCAGCAGTTACACTCCTGCGATAGCGGGAGCCTACGAGCAGTACTTC

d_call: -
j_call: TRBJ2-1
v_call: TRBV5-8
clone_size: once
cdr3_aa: CASSGGGQSGLYNEQFF
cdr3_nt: TGTGCCAGCAGCGGGGGCGGGCAATCCGGCCTCTACAATGAGCAGTTCTTC

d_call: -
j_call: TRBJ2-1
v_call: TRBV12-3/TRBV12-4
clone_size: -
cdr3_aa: CASRIADYNEQFF
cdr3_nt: TGTGCCAGCAGAATAGCGGACTACAATGAGCAGTTCTTC

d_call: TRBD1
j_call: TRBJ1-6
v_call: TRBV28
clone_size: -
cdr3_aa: CASSRGQVNSPLHF
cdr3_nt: TGTGCCAGCAGTCGCGGACAGGTTAATTCACCCCTCCACTTT